The 6 T cell receptor beta chains in this list originate from one sample, sequenced in a study of shared clonotypes between healthy human individuals. Assay: immunoSEQ multiplex PCR; the TCRdb copy retains only in-frame clones and omits some. The sample contains roughly 1,100,000 clones, 70% to 80% of which appear only once. What was sequenced was memory CD4+ T cells sorted from blood. Subset meaning: CD45RA-negative fraction. The receptors were sampled from a man in his late teens or twenties in good health.

This clone occurred once. V gene TRBV11-3 combines with J gene TRBJ2-5, with TRBD1 matching 7 bases. The end of the DNA fits TRBJ2-7 better, so the J call may be wrong. This CDR3 has 15 residues. Germline CDR1 and CDR2: SGHNT and YENEEA. In DNA, the CDR3 is TGTGCCAGCAGCTTATACGGGACAGAGTCCTACGAGCAGTACTTC. Protein sequence: CASSLYGTESYEQYF.

The chain combines TRBV2 with TRBJ1-6; D might be TRBD1 (6 bases). The length of the CDR3 is 14 residues. Germline assignment: CDR1 SNHLY and CDR2 FYNNEI. V lost 1 base and J 9 bases, leaving 10 bases between the germline ends. The CDR3 loop is CASSEGRGSSPLHF. CDR3 nucleotides: TGTGCCAGCAGTGAAGGCAGGGGTAGTTCACCCCTCCACTTT.

This clone was detected once. The same CDR3 is also encoded by other DNA sequences in this sample. This chain connects TRBV5-1 to TRBJ2-3, with D hard to call. V was cut by 4 bases and J by 2 bases, with 11 bases left in between. The CDR3 spans 14 residues. CDR1 is SGHRS and CDR2 is YFSETQ in the germline V gene. Here the CDR3 reads CASSLDSLTDTQYF. CDR3 DNA sequence: TGCGCCAGCAGCCTTGACTCTCTCACAGATACGCAGTATTTT.

The rearrangement links TRBV5-8 to TRBJ2-5; D is possibly TRBD2 (6 bases). CDR3 size: 17 residues. Trimming stripped 0 bases from V and 5 bases from J, with 20 bases between. The germline CDR1 and CDR2 sequences are SGHTS and YDEGEE. The CDR3 loop reads CASSLGSGRLVSETQYF. The CDR3 DNA follows: TGTGCCAGCAGCTTGGGATCAGGGAGGTTGGTTTCGGAGACCCAGTACTTC. The full variable domain, with the rest looked up from reference TRBV5-8 and TRBJ2-5, is EAGVTQSPTHLIKTRGQQATLRCSPISGHTSVYWYQQALGLGLQFLLWYDEGEERNRGNFPPRFSGRQFPNYSSELNVNALELEDSALYLCASSLGSGRLVSETQYFGPGTRLLVL.

This clone was found many times. The chain carries TRBV5-6 and TRBJ1-1; D ambiguous. The CDR3 consists of 13 residues. Trimming removed 5 bases at V and 7 bases at J, with 15 bases between. The germline V gene has CDR1 SGHDT and CDR2 YYEEEE. The CDR3 region has the DNA TGTGCCAGCAGTTCCCAAGGAAAGAGTGAAGCTTTCTTT. As protein: CASSSQGKSEAFF.

This clone was counted a single time. This chain joins TRBV2 and TRBJ2-5, with D unclear. There are 13 residues in the CDR3. Germline CDR1 reads SNHLY; CDR2 reads FYNNEI. With 1 base removed from V and 5 bases from J, the gap between germline ends came to 8 bases. The CDR3 is CASSEEVMETQYF. CDR3 nucleotide sequence: TGTGCCAGCAGTGAAGAGGTTATGGAGACCCAGTACTTC.